The 5 T cell receptor beta chains reported below all come from one sample, sequenced in a study of identical twins. A single record per CDR3 protein comes from TCRdb applying MiXCR to the 5' RACE reads. Among approximately 150,000 distinct CDR3 sequences listed, 3% to 4.5% were seen once. The sequenced sample was memory T cells sorted from blood. The receptors stem from a man between 18 and 35 years old in good health.

This clonotype was picked up many times. The chain carries TRBV5-1 and TRBJ2-5; the D is unclear. V lost 0 bases and J 5 bases, leaving 5 bases between the germline ends. Germline CDR1 is SGHRS and CDR2 is YFSETQ. This CDR3 region has 12 residues. The CDR3 nucleotides read TGCGCCAGCAGCTTGGCCGAGGAGACCCAGTACTTC. Translating it yields CASSLAEETQYF.

Many counts were recorded for this clonotype. The chain joins TRBV12-3 or TRBV12-4 to TRBJ2-5; the match to TRBD2 covers 8 bases. V dropped 6 bases and J dropped 4; count of bases not matched to a gene: 4. This CDR3 is 13 amino acids long. CDR3 loop: CASRVAGTETQYF. The CDR3 region has the DNA TGTGCCAGCAGGGTAGCGGGGACAGAGACCCAGTACTTC.

This clonotype was found many times. The chain uses TRBV5-6 and TRBJ1-4; 9 bases align to TRBD1. V was clipped by 0 bases and J by 5 bases; unmatched bases: 2. Germline V gene data show CDR1 as SGHDT and CDR2 as YYEEEE. The CDR3 has 15 residues. Here the CDR3 DNA reads TGTGCCAGCAGCTTGGACGGACAGGGGAATGAAAAACTGTTTTTT. Amino acid sequence: CASSLDGQGNEKLFF.

There are many counts of this clonotype. J is TRBJ1-2 and V is TRBV15, with unresolved D. The CDR3 has 15 amino acids. Germline V gives CDR1 LNHNV, CDR2 YYDKDF (reference sequence). Trimming took off 5 bases at V and 0 bases at J, with 13 bases between the two ends. CDR3 sequence reads: CATSGYGSANYGYTF. In DNA, the CDR3 is TGTGCCACCAGCGGTTACGGCTCAGCTAACTATGGCTACACCTTC.

In this sample, this clonotype turned up many times. The chain combines TRBV5-5 with TRBJ1-5, with 7 bases identical to TRBD1. J was trimmed by 2 bases and V by 2 bases; bases with no gene match: 4. The germline gives CDR1 SGHKS, CDR2 YYEKEE (reference sequence). The CDR3 sequence is 15 residues long. The CDR3 DNA reads as TGTGCCAGCAGCTTCACAGGGGATCGCAATCAGCCCCAGCATTTT. Residues: CASSFTGDRNQPQHF.